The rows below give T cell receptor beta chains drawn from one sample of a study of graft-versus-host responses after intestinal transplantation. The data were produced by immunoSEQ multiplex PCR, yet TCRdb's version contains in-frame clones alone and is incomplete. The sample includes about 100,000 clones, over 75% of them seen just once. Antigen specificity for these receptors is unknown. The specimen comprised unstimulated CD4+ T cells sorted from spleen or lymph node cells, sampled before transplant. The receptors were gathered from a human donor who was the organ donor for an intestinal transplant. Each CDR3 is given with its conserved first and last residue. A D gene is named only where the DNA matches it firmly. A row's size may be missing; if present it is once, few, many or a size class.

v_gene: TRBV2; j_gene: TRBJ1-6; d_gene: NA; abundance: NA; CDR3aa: CARWPGWGFDNSPLHF; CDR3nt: TGTGCCAGGTGGCCCGGGTGGGGATTTGATAATTCACCCCTCCACTTT
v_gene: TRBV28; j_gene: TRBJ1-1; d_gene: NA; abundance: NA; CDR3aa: CASRGTSYSGGQAFF; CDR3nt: TGTGCCAGCAGGGGTACTTCTTATTCGGGGGGGCAGGCTTTCTTT
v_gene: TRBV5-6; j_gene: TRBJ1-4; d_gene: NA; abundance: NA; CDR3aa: CASSLSLRADEKLFF; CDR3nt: TGTGCCAGCAGCTTGTCTCTCAGGGCGGATGAAAAACTGTTTTTT
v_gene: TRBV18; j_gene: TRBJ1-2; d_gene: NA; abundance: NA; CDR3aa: CASSPNSVIGVDGYTF; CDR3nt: TGTGCCAGCTCACCAAACTCGGTCATCGGGGTGGATGGCTACACCTTC
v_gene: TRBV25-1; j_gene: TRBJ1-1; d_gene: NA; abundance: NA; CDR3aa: CASTKDTLRAFF; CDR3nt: TGTGCCAGCACTAAGGACACCCTACGCGCTTTCTTT
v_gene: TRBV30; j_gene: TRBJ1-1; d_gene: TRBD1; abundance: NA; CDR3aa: CAWSYGQGMQAFF; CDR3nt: TGTGCCTGGAGTTATGGACAGGGAATGCAAGCTTTCTTT
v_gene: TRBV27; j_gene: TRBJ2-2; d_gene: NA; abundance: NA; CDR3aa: CASSLSGPRPTGELFF; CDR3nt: TGTGCCAGCAGCCTCTCGGGGCCTCGACCCACCGGGGAGCTGTTTTTT
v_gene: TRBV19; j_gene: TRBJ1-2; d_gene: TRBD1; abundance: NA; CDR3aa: CASSMLQGRGGYTF; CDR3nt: TGTGCCAGTAGTATGTTACAGGGGAGAGGTGGCTACACCTTC
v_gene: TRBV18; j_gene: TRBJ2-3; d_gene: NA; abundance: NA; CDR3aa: CASSQGGLGWGTDTQYF; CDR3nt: TGTGCCAGCTCACAAGGAGGTCTCGGGTGGGGCACAGATACGCAGTATTTT
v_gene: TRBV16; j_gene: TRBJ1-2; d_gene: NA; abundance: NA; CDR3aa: CASSERGNYGYTF; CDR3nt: TGTGCCAGCTCTGAGAGGGGCAACTATGGCTACACCTTC
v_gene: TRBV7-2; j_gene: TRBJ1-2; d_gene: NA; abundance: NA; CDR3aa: CASSQNLGRFYTF; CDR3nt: TGTGCCAGCAGCCAAAACTTGGGAAGATTTTACACCTTC
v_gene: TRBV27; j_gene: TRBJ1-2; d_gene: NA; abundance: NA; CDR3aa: CASSFAGGGYTF; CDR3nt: TGTGCCAGCAGCTTTGCCGGGGGCGGCTACACCTTC
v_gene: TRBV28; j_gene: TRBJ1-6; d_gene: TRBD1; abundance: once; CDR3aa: CASSMTGDSSPLHF; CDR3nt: TGTGCCAGCAGCATGACAGGGGACAGTTCACCCCTCCACTTT
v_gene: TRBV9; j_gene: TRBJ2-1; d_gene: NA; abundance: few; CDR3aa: CASSVEGGLQFF; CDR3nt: TGTGCCAGCAGCGTAGAGGGGGGACTTCAGTTCTTC
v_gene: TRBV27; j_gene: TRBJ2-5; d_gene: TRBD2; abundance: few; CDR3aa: CASRVLAGGLSETQYF; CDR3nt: TGTGCCAGCAGGGTACTAGCGGGGGGGTTATCAGAGACCCAGTACTTC
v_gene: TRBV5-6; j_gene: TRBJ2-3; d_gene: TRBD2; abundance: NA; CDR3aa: CASSIFSFLAGGRVDTQYF; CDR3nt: TGTGCCAGCAGCATCTTTTCATTTCTAGCGGGGGGGCGGGTAGATACGCAGTATTTT
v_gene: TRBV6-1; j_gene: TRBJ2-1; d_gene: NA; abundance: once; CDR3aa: CASSENRGVNEQFF; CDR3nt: TGTGCCAGCAGTGAAAACCGGGGTGTGAATGAGCAGTTCTTC
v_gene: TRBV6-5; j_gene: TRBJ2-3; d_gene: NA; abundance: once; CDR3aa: CASSYSGGISTDTQYF; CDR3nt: TGTGCCAGCAGTTACTCAGGGGGTATCAGCACAGATACGCAGTATTTT
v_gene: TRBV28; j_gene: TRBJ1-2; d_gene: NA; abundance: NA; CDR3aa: CASSLFIAGYYGYTF; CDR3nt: TGTGCCAGCAGTTTATTCATCGCAGGGTACTATGGCTACACCTTC
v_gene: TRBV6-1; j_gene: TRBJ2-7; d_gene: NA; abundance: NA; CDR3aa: CASSEGLSYEQYF; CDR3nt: TGTGCCAGCAGTGAGGGGCTCTCCTACGAGCAGTACTTC
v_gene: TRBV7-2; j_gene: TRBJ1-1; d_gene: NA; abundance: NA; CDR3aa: CASSLGPMNTEAFF; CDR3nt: TGTGCCAGCAGCTTGGGACCCATGAACACTGAAGCTTTCTTT
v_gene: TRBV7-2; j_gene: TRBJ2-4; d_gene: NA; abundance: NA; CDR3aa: CASSLDSGSLAKNIQYF; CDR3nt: TGTGCCAGCAGCTTAGACTCTGGCAGTCTAGCCAAAAACATTCAGTACTTC
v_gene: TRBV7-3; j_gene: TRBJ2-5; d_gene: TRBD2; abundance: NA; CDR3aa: CASSPKPRLAGTQETQYF; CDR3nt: TGTGCCAGCAGCCCAAAGCCCCGACTAGCGGGCACCCAAGAGACCCAGTACTTC
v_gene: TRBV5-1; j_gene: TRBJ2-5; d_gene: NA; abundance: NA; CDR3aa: CASSTGRPQETQYF; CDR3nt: TGCGCCAGCAGCACGGGACGGCCCCAAGAGACCCAGTACTTC
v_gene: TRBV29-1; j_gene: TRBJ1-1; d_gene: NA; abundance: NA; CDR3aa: CSVVVAGQLNTEAFF; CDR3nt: TGCAGCGTTGTCGTGGCAGGCCAGCTGAACACTGAAGCTTTCTTT
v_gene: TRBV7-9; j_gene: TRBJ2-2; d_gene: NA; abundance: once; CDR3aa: CASSPRQVLAGELFF; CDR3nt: TGTGCCAGCAGCCCGAGACAGGTTCTGGCCGGGGAGCTGTTTTTT
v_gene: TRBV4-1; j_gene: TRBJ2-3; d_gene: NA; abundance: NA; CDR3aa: CASSRNQGTADTQYF; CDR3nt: TGCGCCAGCAGCCGGAACCAAGGAACTGCAGATACGCAGTATTTT
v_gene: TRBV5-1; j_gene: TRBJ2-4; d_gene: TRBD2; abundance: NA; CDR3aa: CASSLLAGNIQYF; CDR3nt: TGCGCCAGCAGCTTACTAGCGGGGAACATTCAGTACTTC
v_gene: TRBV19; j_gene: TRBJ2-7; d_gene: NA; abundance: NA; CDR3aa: CASSIQGASYEQYF; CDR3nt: TGTGCCAGTAGTATTCAGGGAGCTTCCTACGAGCAGTACTTC
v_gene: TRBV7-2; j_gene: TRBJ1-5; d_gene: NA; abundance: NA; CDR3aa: CASSLALGQGNQPQHF; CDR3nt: TGTGCCAGCAGCTTAGCGCTAGGGCAGGGGAATCAGCCCCAGCATTTT
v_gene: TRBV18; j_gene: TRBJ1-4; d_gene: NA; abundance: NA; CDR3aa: CASSPIGPVNEKLFF; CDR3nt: TGTGCCAGCTCACCAATAGGGCCGGTTAATGAAAAACTGTTTTTT
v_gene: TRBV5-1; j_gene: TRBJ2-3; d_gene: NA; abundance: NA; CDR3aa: CASSTTSDTQYF; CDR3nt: TGCGCCAGCAGCACGACTTCCGATACGCAGTATTTT
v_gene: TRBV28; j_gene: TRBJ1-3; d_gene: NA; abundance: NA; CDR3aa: CASSLLVLSGNTIYF; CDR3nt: TGTGCCAGCAGTTTACTCGTGCTCTCTGGAAACACCATATATTTT
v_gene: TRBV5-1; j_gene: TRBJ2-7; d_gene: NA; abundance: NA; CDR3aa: CASSLNPHEQYF; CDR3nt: TGCGCCAGCAGCTTGAACCCACACGAGCAGTACTTC
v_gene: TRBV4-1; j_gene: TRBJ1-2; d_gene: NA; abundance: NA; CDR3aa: CASSPGQSYGYTF; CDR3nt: TGCGCCAGCAGCCCCGGGCAGAGCTATGGCTACACCTTC
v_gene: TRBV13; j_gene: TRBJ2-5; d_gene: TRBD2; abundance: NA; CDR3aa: CASSPRTRRETQYF; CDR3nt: TGTGCCAGCAGCCCACGGACTAGACGGGAGACCCAGTACTTC
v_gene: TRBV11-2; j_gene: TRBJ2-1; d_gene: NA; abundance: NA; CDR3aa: CASSLNPPPSSYNEQFF; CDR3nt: TGTGCCAGCAGCTTAAACCCGCCCCCTTCCTCCTACAATGAGCAGTTCTTC
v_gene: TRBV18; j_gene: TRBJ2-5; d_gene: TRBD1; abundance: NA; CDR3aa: CASSPEDRGRGETQYF; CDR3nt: TGTGCCAGCTCACCAGAGGACAGGGGGCGGGGAGAGACCCAGTACTTC
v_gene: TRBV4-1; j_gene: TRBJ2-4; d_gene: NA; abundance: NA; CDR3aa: CASSQVQAKNIQYF; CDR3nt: TGCGCCAGCAGCCAAGTACAAGCCAAAAACATTCAGTACTTC
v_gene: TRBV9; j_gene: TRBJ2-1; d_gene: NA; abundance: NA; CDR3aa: CASSVVWNNEQFF; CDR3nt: TGTGCCAGCAGCGTAGTGTGGAACAATGAGCAGTTCTTC
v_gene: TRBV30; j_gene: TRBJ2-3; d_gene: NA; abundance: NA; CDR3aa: CAWSLVGTYTDTQYF; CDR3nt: TGTGCCTGGAGTTTAGTTGGGACATACACAGATACGCAGTATTTT